This T cell receptor (beta chain) derives from a study of T cell responses to AZD1222 COVID-19 vaccine. Assay: immunoSEQ multiplex PCR; the TCRdb copy retains only in-frame clones and omits some. The data contain 100,000 to 120,000 clones, about 87% of them singletons. V was pared by 5 bases and J by 2 bases, with 3 bases of the junction left unmatched. CDR1 LNHDA and CDR2 SQIVND come from the germline V gene (reference sequence). There are 14 residues in the CDR3. The receptor comes from an adult in good health. The material sequenced was peripheral blood, taken on day 0 of AZD1222 vaccination. The chain combines TRBV19 with TRBJ1-3, with 7 bases matching TRBD1. CDR3 sequence: CASSPQGAGNTIYF. The DNA for the CDR3 is TGTGCCAGTAGTCCGCAGGGGGCTGGAAACACCATATATTTT.